This TCR beta chain comes out of a study of blood T cell repertoires in COVID-19 (dated by TCRdb to 2020 to 2022). Broadly, across the study: The collaborator samples originated in the United States, Italy and Spain and spanned the acute and convalescent phases of COVID-19. The prospective study material was composed of cDNA or gDNA derived from T cells, B-cell-depleted T cells, or PBMCs. Deeply sampled blood TCRbeta repertoires from subjects exposed to, actively infected with, or recovered from COVID-19 were included in the dataset. The repertoires were released in a freely available public database meant as a resource for research on the immune response to SARS-CoV-2. Samples came from the ongoing ImmuneRACE study (first 160 participants) plus 1,254 subjects from 6 global collaborators. Sample metadata almost always included a de-identified subject ID, COVID-19 status, age in years and sex. HLA class I and class II types, where available, came from metadata supplied by the sample provider rather than from assay-based typing. Broader findings and caveats from the paper: Clinical and demographic metadata were provided uncurated, with the amount varying by source and participant.

On this clone itself: Its cognate antigen has yet to be identified. No much larger clonotype is one base removed from it; base qualities were not supplied.

In Seattle, one collaborating source enrolled patients while the infection was active and tracked those patients longitudinally over the course of disease. Each collaborating institution followed its own protocols to collect whole blood in K2EDTA tubes. For TCRbeta analysis, collaborators shipped samples as frozen whole blood, isolated PBMCs, or DNA extracted from either of those sample types. TCRbeta CDR3 regions were amplified from genomic DNA by means of the immunoSEQ Assay, a bias-controlled multiplex PCR. As for how the authors treated the data: Nucleated cell counts per sample were estimated from amplification of reference gene primers within the assay. To quantify the absolute abundance of each unique TCRbeta CDR3 rearrangement, sequence reads were collapsed and filtered. For each sample, productive Simpson clonality was calculated as the square root of Simpson's diversity index over productive rearrangements. Not all clones reach the TCRdb copy of this immuneACCESS table, which keeps in-frame sequences only. Checked studies attribute under half of the gap to unresolved V genes and leave the rest unexplained. Clone size and V and J calls were adopted from that table, with D and trimming inferred from the DNA. This sample is represented by approximately 300,000 clones; roughly 90% of them were singletons. The ten largest account for roughly 6.8% of the sample.

Looking up the germline V gene yields CDR1 SGHRS and CDR2 YFSETQ. V lost 0 bases and J lost 5 bases; the stretch between them is 11 bases long. The CDR3 runs 14 amino acids, cysteine and phenylalanine included. The CDR3 DNA has 42 bases and is translated from base 1. This receptor was obtained from a woman in her 30s with COVID-19, enrolled during active disease. This chain is built from TRBV5-1 and TRBJ1-2, and possibly TRBD1, on 5 matching bases. The sequenced sample was peripheral blood. In nucleotides, the sequence is TGCGCCAGCAGCTTGGAGGCAGGGAGGTATGGCTACACCTTC. It specifies CASSLEAGRYGYTF.